This TCR beta chain was sequenced for a study of OX40 agonist ivuxolimab in advanced cancers. As to this clone: What it binds is not known.

Study-level findings and limits: Among the least clonally expanded were partial responders at 0.1-3.0 mg/kg.

Profiled with immunoSEQ multiplex PCR; TCRdb holds only in-frame clones, not every one. The table includes more than 65,000 clones, approximately 78% detected once. The receptor was isolated from an adult with an advanced solid tumor such as melanoma, head and neck, liver or kidney cancer. The specimen was CD4+ or CD8+ T cells sorted from blood, collected in a trial of the OX40 agonist ivuxolimab.

The CDR3 DNA sequence: TGCGCCAGCAGCCAGGGGCCTGAAGCTTTCTTT. It codes for CASSQGPEAFF. This chain links TRBV4-3 with TRBJ1-1; TRBD1 is a possible D gene (5 bases). V was shortened by 3 bases and J by 6 bases, with 5 bases between the two germline ends. Germline CDR1 is LGHNA and CDR2 is YSLEER. The CDR3 spans 11 residues.